This TCR beta chain was sequenced in a study of STAT3 mutations in large granular lymphocyte leukemia. Study-wide background: Roughly half the longitudinally sequenced T-LGLL patients had canonical STAT3 mutations.

CDR3 length: 12 residues. CDR1 and CDR2 (germline): SEHNR, FQNEAQ (reference sequence). Between the trimmed V and J ends, which lost 8 bases and 1 base, there was a span of 6 bases. Study-wide points: In several patients, dominant TCR clone burden exceeded STAT3 mutant burden. TCR clonotype switching after therapy occurred in about 35% of the 18 patients. Every T-cell large granular lymphocyte leukemia patient had at least one immunodominant TCR beta clonotype.

To note about this clone: Its antigen remains unknown.

Sequencing used immunoSEQ multiplex PCR; TCRdb keeps in-frame clones, though not all of them. Of more than 9,500 clones detected, 75% to 80% appear once; the ten largest clones hold 47%. Sequencing was performed on peripheral blood mononuclear cells. The clonotype was recovered from a man aged 55 to 70 with T-cell large granular lymphocyte leukemia. Some clones in this sample may be carry-over from other donors' samples. The gene calls are TRBV7-9 and TRBJ1-5; unclear D gene. The CDR3 DNA reads TGTGCCAGCGCTAGGAGCAATCAGCCCCAGCATTTT. Protein product: CASARSNQPQHF.